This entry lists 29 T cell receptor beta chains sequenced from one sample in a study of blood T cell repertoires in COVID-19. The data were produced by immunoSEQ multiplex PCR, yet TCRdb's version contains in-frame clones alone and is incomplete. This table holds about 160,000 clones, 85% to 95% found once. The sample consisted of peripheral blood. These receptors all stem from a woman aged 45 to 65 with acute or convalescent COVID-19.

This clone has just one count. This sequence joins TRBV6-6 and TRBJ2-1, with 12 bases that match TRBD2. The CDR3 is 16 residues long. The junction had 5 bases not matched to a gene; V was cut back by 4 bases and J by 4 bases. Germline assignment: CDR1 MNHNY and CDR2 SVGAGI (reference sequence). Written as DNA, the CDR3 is TGTGCCAGCAGTTCTACGACTAGCGGGAGTTACAATGAGCAGTTCTTC. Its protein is CASSSTTSGSYNEQFF.

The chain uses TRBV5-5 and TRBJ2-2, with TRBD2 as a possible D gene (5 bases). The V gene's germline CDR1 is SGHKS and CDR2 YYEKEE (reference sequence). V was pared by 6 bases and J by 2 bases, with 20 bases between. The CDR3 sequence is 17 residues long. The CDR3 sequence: CASTRTGVSLNTGELFF. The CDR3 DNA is TGTGCCAGCACCCGAACCGGGGTCAGCCTCAACACCGGGGAGCTGTTTTTT.

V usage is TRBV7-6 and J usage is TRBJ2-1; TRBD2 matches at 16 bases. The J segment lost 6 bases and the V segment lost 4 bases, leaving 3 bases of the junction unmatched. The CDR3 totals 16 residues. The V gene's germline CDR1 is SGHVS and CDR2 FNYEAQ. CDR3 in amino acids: CASSSGLAGGANEQFF. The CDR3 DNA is TGTGCCAGCAGCTCGGGACTAGCGGGAGGGGCCAATGAGCAGTTCTTC.

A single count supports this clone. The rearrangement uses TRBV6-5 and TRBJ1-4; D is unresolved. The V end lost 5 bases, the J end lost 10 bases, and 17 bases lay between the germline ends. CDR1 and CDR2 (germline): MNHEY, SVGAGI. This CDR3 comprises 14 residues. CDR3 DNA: TGTGCCAGCAGTCAGAACCGGGAAATAGGAAAACTGTTTTTT. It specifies CASSQNREIGKLFF.

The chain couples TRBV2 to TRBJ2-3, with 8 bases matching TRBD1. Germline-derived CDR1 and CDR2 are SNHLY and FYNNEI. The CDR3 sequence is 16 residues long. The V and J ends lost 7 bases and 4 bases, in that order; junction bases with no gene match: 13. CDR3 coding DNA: TGTGCCAGCACCCCGTCCGCAGGGGGCTTCGCAGATACGCAGTATTTT. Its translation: CASTPSAGGFADTQYF. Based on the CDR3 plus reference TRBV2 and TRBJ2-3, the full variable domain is EPEVTQTPSHQVTQMGQEVILRCVPISNHLYFYWYRQILGQKVEFLVSFYNNEISEKSEIFDDQFSVERPDGSNFTLKIRSTKLEDSAMYFCASTPSAGGFADTQYFGPGTRLTVL.

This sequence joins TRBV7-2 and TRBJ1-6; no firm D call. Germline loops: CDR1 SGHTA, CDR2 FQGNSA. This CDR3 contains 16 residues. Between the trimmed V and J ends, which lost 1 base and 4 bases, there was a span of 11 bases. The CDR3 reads CASSLDPRVYNSPLHF. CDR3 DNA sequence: TGTGCCAGCAGCTTAGATCCACGGGTGTATAATTCACCCCTCCACTTT.

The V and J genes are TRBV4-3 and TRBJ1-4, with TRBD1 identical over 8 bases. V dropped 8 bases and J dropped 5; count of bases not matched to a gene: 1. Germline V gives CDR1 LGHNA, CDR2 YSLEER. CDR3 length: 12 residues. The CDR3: CASGQGNEKLFF. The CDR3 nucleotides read TGCGCCAGCGGACAGGGAAATGAAAAACTGTTTTTT.

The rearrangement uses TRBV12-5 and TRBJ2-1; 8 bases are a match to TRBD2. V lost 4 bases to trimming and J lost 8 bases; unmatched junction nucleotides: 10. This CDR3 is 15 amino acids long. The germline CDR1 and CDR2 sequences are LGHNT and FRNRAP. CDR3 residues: CASGSGLVGGDEQFF. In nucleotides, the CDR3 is TGTGCTAGTGGTTCGGGACTAGTGGGGGGCGATGAGCAGTTCTTC.

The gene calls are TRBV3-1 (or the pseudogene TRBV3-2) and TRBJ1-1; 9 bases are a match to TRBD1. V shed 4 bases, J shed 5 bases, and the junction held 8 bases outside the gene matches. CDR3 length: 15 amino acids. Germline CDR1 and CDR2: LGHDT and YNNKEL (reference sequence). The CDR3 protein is CASSLHGTGKTEAFF. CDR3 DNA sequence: TGTGCCAGCAGCCTTCACGGGACAGGGAAGACTGAAGCTTTCTTT.

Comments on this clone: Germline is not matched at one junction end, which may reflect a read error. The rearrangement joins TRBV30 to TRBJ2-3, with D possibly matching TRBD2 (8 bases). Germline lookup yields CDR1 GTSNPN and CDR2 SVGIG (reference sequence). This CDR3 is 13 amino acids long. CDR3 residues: CAWLIPGGTEKNF. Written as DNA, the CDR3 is TGTGCCTGGCTAATACCGGGGGGGACAGAAAAGAATTTT. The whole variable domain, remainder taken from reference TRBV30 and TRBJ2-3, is SQTIHQWPATLVQPVGSPLSLECTVEGTSNPNLYWYRQAAGRGLQLLFYSVGIGQISSEVPQNLSASRPQDRQFILSSKKLLLSDSGFYLCAWLIPGGTEKNFGPGTRLTVL.

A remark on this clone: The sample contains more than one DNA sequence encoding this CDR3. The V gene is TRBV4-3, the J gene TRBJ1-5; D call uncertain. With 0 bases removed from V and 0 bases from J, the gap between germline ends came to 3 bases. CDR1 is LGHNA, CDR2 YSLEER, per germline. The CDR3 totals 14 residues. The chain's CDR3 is CASSQDLSNQPQHF. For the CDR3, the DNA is TGCGCCAGCAGCCAAGACCTTAGCAATCAGCCCCAGCATTTT.

The CDR3 DNA follows: TGTGCCAGCAGCTTTGGACTGGGTTCCAATGAGCAGTTCTTC. It translates to CASSFGLGSNEQFF. The rearrangement uses TRBV7-3 and TRBJ2-1; TRBD2 is a possible D gene (5 bases). This CDR3 has 14 residues. V lost 3 bases, J lost 6 bases, and 12 bases lay in between. Germline V CDR1 and CDR2: SGHTA, FQGTGA.

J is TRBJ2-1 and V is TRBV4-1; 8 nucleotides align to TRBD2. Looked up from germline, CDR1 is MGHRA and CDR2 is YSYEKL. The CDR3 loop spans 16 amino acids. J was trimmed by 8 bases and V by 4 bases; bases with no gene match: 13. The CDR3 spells CASSPRSSGVAYEQFF. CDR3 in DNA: TGCGCCAGCAGCCCCAGGAGTAGCGGGGTGGCGTATGAGCAGTTCTTC.

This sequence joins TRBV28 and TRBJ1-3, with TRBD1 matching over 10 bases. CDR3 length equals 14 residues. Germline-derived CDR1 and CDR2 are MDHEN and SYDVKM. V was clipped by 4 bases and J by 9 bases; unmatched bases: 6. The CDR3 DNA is TGTGCCAGCAGTTCCGGGACAGGGGCACGCACCATATATTTT. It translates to CASSSGTGARTIYF.

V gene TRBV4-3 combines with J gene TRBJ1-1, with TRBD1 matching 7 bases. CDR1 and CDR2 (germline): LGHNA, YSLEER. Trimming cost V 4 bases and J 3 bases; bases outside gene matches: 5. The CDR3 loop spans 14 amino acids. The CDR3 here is CASSLMGTDTEAFF. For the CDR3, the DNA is TGCGCCAGCAGCCTGATGGGGACAGACACTGAAGCTTTCTTT.

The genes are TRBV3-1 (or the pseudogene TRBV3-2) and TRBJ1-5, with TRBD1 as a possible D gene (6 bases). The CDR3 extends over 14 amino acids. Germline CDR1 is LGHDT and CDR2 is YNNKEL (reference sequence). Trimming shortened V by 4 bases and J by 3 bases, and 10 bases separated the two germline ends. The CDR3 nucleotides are TGTGCCAGCAGCCTCGGACAGTACAATCAGCCCCAGCATTTT. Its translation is CASSLGQYNQPQHF.

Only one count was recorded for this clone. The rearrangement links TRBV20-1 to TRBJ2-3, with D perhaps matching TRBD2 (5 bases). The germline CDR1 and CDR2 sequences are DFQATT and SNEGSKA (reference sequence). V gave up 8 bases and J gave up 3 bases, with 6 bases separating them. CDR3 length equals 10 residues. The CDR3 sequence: CSCGTDTQYF. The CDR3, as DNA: TGCAGTTGCGGGACAGATACGCAGTATTTT.

CDR3 sequence: CATSGGGLLGHTEAFF. The CDR3 nucleotides read TGTGCCACCAGCGGGGGGGGTCTGCTAGGGCACACTGAAGCTTTCTTT. The chain combines TRBV15 with TRBJ1-1; a weak D match, TRBD1 (5 bases). This CDR3 comprises 16 residues. Germline assignment: CDR1 LNHNV and CDR2 YYDKDF (reference sequence). V dropped 5 bases and J dropped 3 bases, with 19 bases sitting between them. Complete variable domain (other parts from reference TRBV15 and TRBJ1-1): DAMVIQNPRYQVTQFGKPVTLSCSQTLNHNVMYWYQQKSSQAPKLLFHYYDKDFNNEADTPDNFQSRRPNTSFCFLDIRSPGLGDTAMYLCATSGGGLLGHTEAFFGQGTRLTVV.

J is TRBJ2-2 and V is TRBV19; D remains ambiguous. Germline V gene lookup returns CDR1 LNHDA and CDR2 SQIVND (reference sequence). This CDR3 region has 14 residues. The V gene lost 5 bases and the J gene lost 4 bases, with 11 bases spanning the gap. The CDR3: CASSWARSTGELFF. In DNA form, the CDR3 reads TGTGCCAGTAGTTGGGCACGAAGCACCGGGGAGCTGTTTTTT.

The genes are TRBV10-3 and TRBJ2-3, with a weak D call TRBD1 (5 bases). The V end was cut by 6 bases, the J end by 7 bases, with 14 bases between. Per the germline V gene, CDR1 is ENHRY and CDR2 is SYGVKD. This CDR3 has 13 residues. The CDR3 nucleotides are TGTGCCATCAGCCCCAGTAGGGGTCATACGCAGTATTTT. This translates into CAISPSRGHTQYF.

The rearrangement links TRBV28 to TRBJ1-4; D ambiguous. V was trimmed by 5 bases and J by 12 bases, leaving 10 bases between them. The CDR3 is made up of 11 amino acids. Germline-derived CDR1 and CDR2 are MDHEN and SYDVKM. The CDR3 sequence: CASSPGLQLFF. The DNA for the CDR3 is TGTGCCAGCAGTCCCGGACTGCAACTGTTTTTT.

The CDR3 coding sequence is TGCGCCAGCAGGGCTGCGGGACAGGCGCATTCACCCCTCCACTTT. Amino acids: CASRAAGQAHSPLHF. The chain carries TRBV5-1 and TRBJ1-6; 8 nucleotides match TRBD1. V was clipped by 5 bases and J by 8 bases; unmatched bases: 9. The germline V gene encodes CDR1 SGHRS and CDR2 YFSETQ. The CDR3 extends over 15 amino acids.

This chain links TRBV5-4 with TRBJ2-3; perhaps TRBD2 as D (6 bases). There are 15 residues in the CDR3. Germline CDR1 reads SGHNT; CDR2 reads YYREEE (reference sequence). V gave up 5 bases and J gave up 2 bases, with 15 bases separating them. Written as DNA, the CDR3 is TGTGCCAGCAGGTCGGTTGGAGGGCCCACAGATACGCAGTATTTT. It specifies CASRSVGGPTDTQYF.

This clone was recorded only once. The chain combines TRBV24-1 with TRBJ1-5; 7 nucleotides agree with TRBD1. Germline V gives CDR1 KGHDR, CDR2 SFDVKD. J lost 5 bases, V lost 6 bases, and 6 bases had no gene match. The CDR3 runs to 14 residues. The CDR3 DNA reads TGTGCCACCAGTTCAGAGGGGGCCCATCAGCCCCAGCATTTT. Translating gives CATSSEGAHQPQHF.

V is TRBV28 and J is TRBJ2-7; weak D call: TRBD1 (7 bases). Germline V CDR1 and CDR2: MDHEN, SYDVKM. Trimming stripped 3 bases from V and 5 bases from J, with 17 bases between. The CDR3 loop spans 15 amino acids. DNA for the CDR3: TGTGCCAGCAGTTTTCATGGAGGGGGCATCGACGAGCAGTACTTC. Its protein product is CASSFHGGGIDEQYF.

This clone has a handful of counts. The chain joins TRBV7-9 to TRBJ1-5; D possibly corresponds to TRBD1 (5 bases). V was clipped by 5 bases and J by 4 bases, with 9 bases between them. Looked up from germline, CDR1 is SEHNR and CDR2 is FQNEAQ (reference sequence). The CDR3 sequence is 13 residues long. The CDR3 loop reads CASSPGANQPQHF. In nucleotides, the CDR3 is TGTGCCAGCAGCCCTGGGGCGAATCAGCCCCAGCATTTT.

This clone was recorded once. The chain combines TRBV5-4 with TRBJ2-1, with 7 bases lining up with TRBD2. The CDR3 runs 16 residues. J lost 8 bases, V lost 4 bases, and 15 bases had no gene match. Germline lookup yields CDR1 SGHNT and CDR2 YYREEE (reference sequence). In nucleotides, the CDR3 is TGTGCCAGCAGCATTGCCGGGACTATTAGGGGCGATGAGCAGTTCTTC. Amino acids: CASSIAGTIRGDEQFF.

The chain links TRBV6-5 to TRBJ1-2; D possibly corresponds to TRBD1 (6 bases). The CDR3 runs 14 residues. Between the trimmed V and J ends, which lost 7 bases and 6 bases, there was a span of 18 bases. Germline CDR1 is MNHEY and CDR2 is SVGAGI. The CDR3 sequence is CASILSHRDDGYTF. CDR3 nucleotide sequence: TGTGCCAGCATCCTATCCCACAGGGATGATGGCTACACCTTC.

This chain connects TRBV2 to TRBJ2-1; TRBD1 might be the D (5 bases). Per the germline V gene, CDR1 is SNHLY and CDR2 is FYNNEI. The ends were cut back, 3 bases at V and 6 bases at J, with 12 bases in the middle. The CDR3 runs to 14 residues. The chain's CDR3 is CASSEQGMSNEQFF. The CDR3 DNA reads TGTGCCAGCAGTGAGCAGGGAATGAGCAATGAGCAGTTCTTC.